One and the same sample provided the 28 T cell receptor beta chains below, sequenced in a study of monozygotic twins with cystic fibrosis. The repertoire was sequenced with immunoSEQ multiplex PCR; TCRdb's copy has only in-frame clones and lacks some. The table lists about 36,000 clones, approximately 90% of them singletons. Sequences were obtained from blood. The origin of the receptors is a boy aged 2 to 10 with cystic fibrosis.

This chain links TRBV29-1 with TRBJ2-4; the D is unclear. This CDR3 spans 14 amino acids. Trimming stripped 0 bases from V and 4 bases from J, with 10 bases between. Germline loops: CDR1 SQVTM, CDR2 ANQGSEA. This CDR3 reads CSVEETPEKNIQYF. Written as DNA, the CDR3 is TGCAGCGTTGAAGAAACGCCAGAGAAAAACATTCAGTACTTC.

V gene TRBV18 combines with J gene TRBJ1-1; D call uncertain. The CDR3 contains 15 residues. V was pared by 6 bases and J by 6 bases, with 20 bases between. Looked up from germline, CDR1 is KGHSH and CDR2 is LQKENI. The CDR3 protein is CASSPPRDPGAEAFF. The CDR3 nucleotides are TGTGCCAGCTCCCCTCCTCGAGACCCTGGGGCTGAAGCTTTCTTT.

The chain combines TRBV5-8 with TRBJ1-1, with D uncertain. The length of the CDR3 is 15 residues. The germline CDR1 and CDR2 sequences are SGHTS and YDEGEE. The V end lost 0 bases, the J end lost 0 bases, and 9 bases lay between the germline ends. CDR3 protein: CASSLVTKLNTEAFF. Here the CDR3 DNA reads TGTGCCAGCAGCTTGGTAACGAAGCTGAACACTGAAGCTTTCTTT.

The chain is built from TRBV18 and TRBJ1-4; D might be TRBD1 (6 bases). The CDR3 runs to 17 residues. The V gene's germline CDR1 is KGHSH and CDR2 LQKENI. Trimming stripped 3 bases from V and 5 bases from J, with 19 bases between. CDR3 sequence: CASSPNTFTGQNEKLFF. DNA for the CDR3: TGTGCCAGCTCACCTAATACCTTCACAGGGCAAAATGAAAAACTGTTTTTT.

The chain couples TRBV19 to TRBJ2-1; TRBD2 agrees at 16 bases. The CDR3 consists of 18 residues. Germline V CDR1 and CDR2: LNHDA, SQIVND (reference sequence). V was pared by 3 bases and J by 2 bases, with 4 bases of the junction left unmatched. CDR3 DNA: TGTGCCAGTAGTATGGGACTAGCGGGGGGGCCCCCCTACAATGAGCAGTTCTTC. Translated, it gives CASSMGLAGGPPYNEQFF.

The chain joins TRBV18 to TRBJ1-1; 7 bases agree with TRBD1. CDR3 length: 17 residues. Germline CDR1 reads KGHSH; CDR2 reads LQKENI. V lost 0 bases and J lost 1; bases outside the gene matches: 8. As DNA, the CDR3 is TGTGCCAGCTCACCACCGGGGGACAGAAGACCGAACACTGAAGCTTTCTTT. As protein: CASSPPGDRRPNTEAFF.

The chain employs TRBV4-1 and TRBJ2-7; possibly TRBD2 for D (6 bases). V gave up 0 bases and J gave up 2 bases, with 17 bases separating them. The CDR3 runs 17 residues. CDR1 and CDR2 from the germline V gene are MGHRA and YSYEKL. CDR3 DNA: TGCGCCAGCAGCCAAGACCAGGGAGGTGGGCTTGCCTACGAGCAGTACTTC. It translates to CASSQDQGGGLAYEQYF.

This clone was observed a single time. The chain links TRBV5-6 to TRBJ1-4; a weak D match, TRBD1 (5 bases). Germline V gene data show CDR1 as SGHDT and CDR2 as YYEEEE. This CDR3 spans 17 amino acids. Trimming stripped 0 bases from V and 7 bases from J, with 19 bases between. The CDR3 nucleotides read TGTGCCAGCAGCTTGGCGGGTTTCTGGGACGACGGTGAAAAACTGTTTTTT. Its protein is CASSLAGFWDDGEKLFF. The full variable domain, with the rest looked up from reference TRBV5-6 and TRBJ1-4, is DAGVTQSPTHLIKTRGQQVTLRCSPKSGHDTVSWYQQALGQGPQFIFQYYEEEERQRGNFPDRFSGHQFPNYSSELNVNALLLGDSALYLCASSLAGFWDDGEKLFFGSGTQLSVL.

This chain joins TRBV14 and TRBJ1-6, with D uncertain. In germline, CDR1 is SGHDN, CDR2 FVKESK. This CDR3 spans 15 amino acids. Deletions cut 3 bases from V and 8 bases from J, with 14 bases between. CDR3 residues: CASSQPGSVDSPLHF. The DNA of the CDR3 is TGTGCCAGCAGCCAGCCGGGATCGGTGGATTCACCCCTCCACTTT.

This chain connects TRBV27 to TRBJ1-6; D is unresolved. CDR1 MNHEY and CDR2 SMNVEV come from the germline V gene (reference sequence). The CDR3 is made up of 16 amino acids. Trimming left V 2 bases short and J 5 bases short, with 13 bases between. This chain's CDR3 is CASSLMSGTHNSPLHF. The CDR3 DNA follows: TGTGCCAGCAGTTTAATGTCCGGAACGCATAATTCACCCCTCCACTTT.

V is TRBV7-8 and J is TRBJ1-2; 7 nucleotides align to TRBD1. Germline CDR1 and CDR2: SGHVS and FQNEAQ. V dropped 7 bases and J dropped 8; count of bases not matched to a gene: 13. The CDR3 has 14 amino acids. The CDR3 DNA sequence: TGTGCCAGCACGAAGGGGGGGGGACAGATCGGCTACACCTTC. It is translated as CASTKGGGQIGYTF.

The V call is TRBV4-1, the J call TRBJ1-5, with TRBD1 matching over 8 bases. Germline trimming cut 0 bases from V and 4 bases from J; bases unmatched to any gene: 8. CDR1 MGHRA and CDR2 YSYEKL come from the germline V gene. The CDR3 spans 17 residues. CDR3 bases: TGCGCCAGCAGCCAAGATAGCGACAGGGGTACAAATCAGCCCCAGCATTTT. Translation: CASSQDSDRGTNQPQHF.

This chain uses TRBV21-1 with TRBJ1-6; the table's D call TRBD1 went unverified against the DNA. TRBV21-1 is flagged as a pseudogene. The CDR3 spans 17 residues. CDR3 coding DNA: TGTGCCAGCAGCGGGACAGGGGCCCCACCATATAATTCACCCCTCCACTTT. The encoded protein is CASSGTGAPPYNSPLHF.

J is TRBJ1-1 and V is TRBV12-5; D not resolved. CDR3 length equals 13 residues. V was pared by 4 bases and J by 1 base, with 7 bases between. Germline CDR1 reads LGHNT; CDR2 reads FRNRAP. CDR3 amino acids: CASGWGGNTEAFF. Here the CDR3 DNA reads TGTGCTAGTGGTTGGGGTGGGAACACTGAAGCTTTCTTT. The variable domain in full, with the rest retrieved from reference TRBV12-5 and TRBJ1-1, is DARVTQTPRHKVTEMGQEVTMRCQPILGHNTVFWYRQTMMQGLELLAYFRNRAPLDDSGMPKDRFSAEMPDATLATLKIQPSEPRDSAVYFCASGWGGNTEAFFGQGTRLTVV.

The rearrangement uses TRBV7-3 and TRBJ1-2, with 8 bases fitting TRBD1. With 5 bases clipped from V and 8 bases from J, the junction kept 7 bases outside the gene matches. The CDR3 length is 13 residues. CDR1 and CDR2 from the germline V gene are SGHTA and FQGTGA. This CDR3 is CASSLDRGGGYTF. CDR3 nucleotides: TGTGCCAGCAGCCTCGACAGGGGTGGAGGCTACACCTTC.

The J gene is TRBJ1-1, the V gene TRBV4-1; D unclear. This CDR3 is built from 15 residues. Trimming left V 0 bases short and J 8 bases short, with 16 bases between. Germline V CDR1 and CDR2: MGHRA, YSYEKL. The CDR3 protein is CASSQEGRTTGEAFF. Written as DNA, the CDR3 is TGCGCCAGCAGCCAAGAGGGAAGGACTACTGGGGAAGCTTTCTTT.

J is TRBJ2-7 and V is TRBV27, with D possibly TRBD2 on 6 matching bases. The CDR3 runs to 15 residues. Germline CDR1 MNHEY, CDR2 SMNVEV (reference sequence). With 5 bases removed from V and 3 bases from J, the gap between germline ends came to 17 bases. CDR3 region: CASSQRGLVGYEQYF. In DNA, the CDR3 is TGTGCCAGCAGTCAGAGGGGACTCGTAGGCTACGAGCAGTACTTC.

V gene TRBV10-3 combines with J gene TRBJ2-7; 10 positions agree with TRBD1. Germline V gives CDR1 ENHRY, CDR2 SYGVKD. With 0 bases clipped from V and 3 bases from J, the junction kept 5 bases outside the gene matches. This CDR3 is 16 amino acids long. The CDR3, as DNA: TGTGCCATCAGTGAGTCCACCGGGACAGGGGTCTACGAGCAGTACTTC. Protein: CAISESTGTGVYEQYF.

The rearrangement uses TRBV9 and TRBJ2-7; D possibly corresponds to TRBD1 (6 bases). Germline V gene lookup returns CDR1 SGDLS and CDR2 YYNGEE. Trimming cost V 0 bases and J 3 bases, with 13 bases left between them. The CDR3 length is 15 residues. For the CDR3, the DNA is TGTGCCAGCAGCGTAGACTCCAGGGGCCACTACGAGCAGTACTTC. Its protein product is CASSVDSRGHYEQYF.

The chain employs TRBV7-9 and TRBJ2-5, with D possibly TRBD1 on 6 matching bases. Germline assignment: CDR1 SEHNR and CDR2 FQNEAQ (reference sequence). The CDR3 contains 16 residues. Trimming shortened V by 6 bases and J by 1 base, and 18 bases separated the two germline ends. The CDR3 is CASSSQVGTRQETQYF. The CDR3 DNA reads TGTGCCAGCAGTTCCCAGGTGGGGACACGCCAAGAGACCCAGTACTTC.

This clone showed up just once. V gene TRBV15 combines with J gene TRBJ2-7, with D perhaps TRBD1 or TRBD2 (5 bases each). The CDR3 loop spans 16 amino acids. V lost 4 bases and J lost 1, with 17 bases in between. CDR1 and CDR2 (germline): LNHNV, YYDKDF (reference sequence). CDR3 in DNA: TGTGCCACCAGCACGACTCAGGGAGAGGGGTCCTACGAGCAGTACTTC. Protein: CATSTTQGEGSYEQYF. The full variable domain, rest sourced from reference TRBV15 and TRBJ2-7, is DAMVIQNPRYQVTQFGKPVTLSCSQTLNHNVMYWYQQKSSQAPKLLFHYYDKDFNNEADTPDNFQSRRPNTSFCFLDIRSPGLGDTAMYLCATSTTQGEGSYEQYFGPGTRLTVT.

The chain has TRBV11-2 and TRBJ2-7; D is undetermined. The CDR3 extends over 11 amino acids. Deletions cut 3 bases from V and 7 bases from J, with 7 bases between. Germline V gene data show CDR1 as SGHAT and CDR2 as FQNNGV. The CDR3 region is CASSLIGEQYF. In DNA form, the CDR3 reads TGTGCCAGCAGCTTGATAGGGGAGCAGTACTTC.

The chain combines TRBV29-1 with TRBJ1-1; tentative D call: TRBD1 (6 bases). The germline gives CDR1 SQVTM, CDR2 ANQGSEA. The CDR3 runs 14 residues. V was trimmed by 4 bases and J by 4 bases, leaving 16 bases between them. Here the CDR3 reads CSVGQAPRPTEAFF. The CDR3 nucleotides read TGCAGCGTTGGACAGGCGCCAAGACCCACTGAAGCTTTCTTT.

The chain couples TRBV11-2 to TRBJ1-5; D is uncertain. The CDR3 covers 14 residues. Germline V lookup: CDR1 SGHAT, CDR2 FQNNGV. V lost 5 bases and J lost 4, with 12 bases in between. The CDR3, as DNA: TGTGCCAGCAGCCACAAGAAACCTAATCAGCCCCAGCATTTT. Encoded protein: CASSHKKPNQPQHF.

The J gene is TRBJ1-1, the V gene TRBV27, with 7 bases fitting TRBD1. Germline V gives CDR1 MNHEY, CDR2 SMNVEV (reference sequence). The trim removed 4 bases at V and 1 base at J, leaving 3 bases unmatched. This CDR3 is built from 14 residues. The DNA for the CDR3 is TGTGCCAGCAGTTCCCGACAGGGGAACACTGAAGCTTTCTTT. This sequence encodes CASSSRQGNTEAFF.

CDR3 DNA sequence: TGTGCCAGCATGACAGCATTTAACACTGAAGCTTTCTTT. It translates to CASMTAFNTEAFF. V usage is TRBV5-6 and J usage is TRBJ1-1; tentatively, D is TRBD1 (5 bases). The V gene lost 6 bases and the J gene lost 2 bases, with 11 bases spanning the gap. In germline, CDR1 is SGHDT, CDR2 YYEEEE. The CDR3 length is 13 residues.

The chain links TRBV11-1 to TRBJ2-3; D is uncertain. The CDR3 totals 14 residues. CDR1 SGHAT and CDR2 FQDESV come from the germline V gene (reference sequence). Trimming removed 7 bases from V and 1 base from J, with 12 bases in between. The CDR3 protein is CASKPHGGTDTQYF. The DNA of the CDR3 is TGTGCCAGCAAACCCCATGGGGGCACAGATACGCAGTATTTT.

This clone was observed a few times. The chain carries TRBV7-9 and TRBJ1-1; D may be TRBD1 (5 bases). From germline, CDR1 is SEHNR and CDR2 FQNEAQ (reference sequence). This CDR3 is built from 13 residues. The V gene lost 6 bases and the J gene lost 5 bases, with 13 bases spanning the gap. CDR3 coding DNA: TGTGCCAGCAGTCCAGGGTGGGGGACTGAAGCTTTCTTT. Translation gives CASSPGWGTEAFF.